Presented here are 14 T cell receptor beta chains from one specimen sequenced in a study of Graves' ophthalmopathy and Graves' hyperthyroidism (dated by TCRdb to about 2018). TCRdb names Illumina HiSeq 2000 as the instrument used. TCR beta CDR3 regions were amplified from RNA transcripts for repertoire sequencing. The first round of RT-PCR was done with HTBI primers and the Qiagen OneStep RT-PCR kit, and was followed by a second round of multiplex PCR, then size selection and purification. The public sequencing data were trimmed at Q25 with fastp and processed into clonotypes with MiXCR by TCRdb, which kept only in-frame beta chains. Every distinct CDR3 protein forms one entry, paired with its most common genes and DNA. The sample has under 350,000 distinct CDR3 sequences on record, 15% to 20% of them singletons. Clones ranked in the top ten supply more than 9% of the sample. The sample was peripheral blood. The receptors shown here come from an adult man with Graves' ophthalmopathy.

This clonotype came up many times. The chain carries TRBV6-2 or TRBV6-3 and TRBJ1-2; D ambiguous. V was pared by 4 bases and J by 4 bases, with 7 bases between. The CDR3 is 12 residues long. CDR1 and CDR2 from the germline V gene are MNHEY and SVGEGT. CDR3 nucleotide sequence: TGTGCCAGCAGTTCGCGTAGCTATGGCTACACCTTC. This gives the protein CASSSRSYGYTF.

V and J are TRBV12-3 or TRBV12-4 and TRBJ2-7, with 10 nucleotides matching TRBD1. Germline trimming cut 5 bases from V and 4 bases from J; bases unmatched to any gene: 11. This CDR3 has 16 amino acids. The CDR3 coding sequence is TGTGCCAGCAGTGAAACCGGGACAGGGGTCGGTTACGAGCAGTACTTC. Translating it yields CASSETGTGVGYEQYF.

In its sample, this clonotype was seen many times. The rearrangement uses TRBV11-2 and TRBJ1-3, with TRBD1 identical over 9 bases. Germline values: CDR1 SGHAT, CDR2 FQNNGV. The V and J ends lost 3 bases and 3 bases, in that order; junction bases with no gene match: 9. The CDR3 sequence is 17 residues long. CDR3 sequence (DNA): TGTGCCAGCAGCTTCCCCAAAAGACAGGGGGTTGGAAACACCATATATTTT. Its protein product is CASSFPKRQGVGNTIYF.

This clonotype appeared many times. The chain employs TRBV7-8 and TRBJ2-7, with D possibly being TRBD1 or TRBD2 (7 bases each). V lost 5 bases and J 6 bases, leaving 11 bases between the germline ends. The CDR3 consists of 12 residues. In germline, CDR1 is SGHVS, CDR2 FQNEAQ. The CDR3 region has the DNA TGTGCCAGCAGCCAGGGGGGGACCGAGCAGTACTTC. Its protein is CASSQGGTEQYF.

This clonotype was seen many times. V gene TRBV5-4 combines with J gene TRBJ1-2, with 9 bases lining up with TRBD1. J gave up 5 bases and V 5 bases, and 13 bases lay outside the gene matches. The CDR3 contains 16 residues. Germline CDR1 and CDR2: SGHNT and YYREEE (reference sequence). CDR3 region: CASRAGTGMLGYGYTF. For the CDR3, the DNA is TGTGCCAGCAGGGCCGGGACAGGGATGTTGGGGTATGGCTACACCTTC.

This clonotype was counted at least ten times. The DNA for the CDR3 is TGTGCCAGCAGCTTAGCGTCGGCCCCCCAGGCCCAGCATTTT. Amino acids: CASSLASAPQAQHF. The chain employs TRBV7-2 and TRBJ1-5; no clear D. Germline CDR1 and CDR2: SGHTA and FQGNSA. The V end was cut by 0 bases, the J end by 11 bases, with 14 bases between. This CDR3 has 14 amino acids.

The V call is TRBV6-1, the J call TRBJ2-7; 10 bases line up with TRBD1. V dropped 7 bases and J dropped 3; count of bases not matched to a gene: 9. This CDR3 is 15 amino acids long. CDR1 and CDR2 (germline): MNHNS, SASEGT. CDR3 DNA sequence: TGTGCCAGCAACAACCGGGACAGGGGCATCTACGAGCAGTACTTC. It is translated as CASNNRDRGIYEQYF.

The table lists this clonotype with many counts. The chain links TRBV6-2 or TRBV6-3 to TRBJ1-5; D remains ambiguous. Trimming removed 2 bases at V and 3 bases at J, with 8 bases between. The germline V gene encodes CDR1 MNHEY and CDR2 SVGEGT. This CDR3 region has 14 residues. CDR3 nucleotide sequence: TGTGCCAGCAGTTACCAGTCACTCAATCAGCCCCAGCATTTT. Amino acids: CASSYQSLNQPQHF.

This clonotype was detected ten times or more. The chain is built from TRBV13 and TRBJ2-5; 7 nucleotides align to TRBD1. V lost 1 base to trimming and J lost 2 bases; unmatched junction nucleotides: 7. The CDR3 has 16 residues. Germline V gives CDR1 PRHDT, CDR2 FYEKMQ (reference sequence). The CDR3 coding sequence is TGTGCCAGCAGCTTAGCACGGACAGGACGACAAGAGACCCAGTACTTC. Translating gives CASSLARTGRQETQYF. The full variable domain, completed using reference TRBV13 and TRBJ2-5, is AAGVIQSPRHLIKEKRETATLKCYPIPRHDTVYWYQQGPGQDPQFLISFYEKMQSDKGSIPDRFSAQQFSDYHSELNMSSLELGDSALYFCASSLARTGRQETQYFGPGTRLLVL.

This clonotype has a count of ten or more. The V and J genes are TRBV20-1 and TRBJ2-7; TRBD2 is a possible D gene (6 bases). Trimming removed 7 bases from V and 9 bases from J, with 28 bases in between. CDR3 length: 15 residues. Germline values: CDR1 DFQATT, CDR2 SNEGSKA (reference sequence). CDR3 DNA sequence: TGCAGTGTACCTCACGCTGGGGGAGGCGAGTTTGCGCAGTACTTC. It translates to CSVPHAGGGEFAQYF.

This clonotype appeared many times. The chain's CDR3 is CASSYKQGYIYEQYF. For the CDR3, the DNA is TGTGCCAGCAGTTATAAACAGGGGTACATTTACGAGCAGTACTTC. V usage is TRBV6-5 and J usage is TRBJ2-7; 7 bases align to TRBD1. Germline-derived CDR1 and CDR2 are MNHEY and SVGAGI. Trimming cost V 3 bases and J 4 bases; bases outside gene matches: 9. The length of the CDR3 is 15 residues.

Ten or more counts support this clonotype. The rearrangement joins TRBV12-3 or TRBV12-4 to TRBJ2-7; no firm D call. Trimming took 5 bases from V and 3 from J, leaving 8 bases between them. CDR3 size: 12 residues. CDR3 DNA: TGTGCCAGCAGTCCCGAGAGCTACGAGCAGTACTTC. It is translated as CASSPESYEQYF.

The sample holds many counts of this clonotype. The gene calls are TRBV12-3 or TRBV12-4 and TRBJ2-2; TRBD2 aligns across 7 bases. CDR3 size: 15 residues. The trim removed 4 bases at V and 1 base at J, leaving 3 bases unmatched. The chain's CDR3 is CASSYSGENTGELFF. The CDR3 DNA follows: TGTGCCAGCAGTTACAGCGGGGAGAACACCGGGGAGCTGTTTTTT.

This clonotype was seen at least ten times. This rearrangement joins TRBV2 to TRBJ2-7, with 8 bases that match TRBD1. Losses at the gene ends were 7 bases for V and 4 bases for J; bases not matched to a gene: 9. The CDR3 totals 14 residues. Germline V gives CDR1 SNHLY, CDR2 FYNNEI. The CDR3 DNA reads as TGTGCCAGCACCCCGGGACAGGTGATATACGAGCAGTACTTC. Translating gives CASTPGQVIYEQYF.